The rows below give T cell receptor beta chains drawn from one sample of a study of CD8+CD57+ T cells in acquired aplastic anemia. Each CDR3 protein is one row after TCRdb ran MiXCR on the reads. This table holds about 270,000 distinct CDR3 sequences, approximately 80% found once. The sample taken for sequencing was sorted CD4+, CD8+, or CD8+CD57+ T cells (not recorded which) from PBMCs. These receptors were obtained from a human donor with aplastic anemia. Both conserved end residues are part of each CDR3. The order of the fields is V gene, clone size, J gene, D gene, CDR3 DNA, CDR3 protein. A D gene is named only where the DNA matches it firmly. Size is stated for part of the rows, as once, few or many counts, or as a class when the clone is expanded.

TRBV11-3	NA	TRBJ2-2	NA	TGTGCCAGCAGCTTAGGGCTTACGGCGAGCGGGGAGCTGTTTTTT	CASSLGLTASGELFF
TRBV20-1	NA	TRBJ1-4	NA	TGCAGTGCTAAGCAGCGGGAGTATGAAAAACTGTTTTTT	CSAKQREYEKLFF
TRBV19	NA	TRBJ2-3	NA	TGTGCCAGCAGTTACTCGATTAGCGCTAGCACAGATACGCAGTATTTT	CASSYSISASTDTQYF
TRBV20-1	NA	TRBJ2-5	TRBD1	TGCAGTGCTAGAGCAGGACAGGGCGAGACCCAGTACTTC	CSARAGQGETQYF
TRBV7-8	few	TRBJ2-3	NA	TGTGCCAGCAGCTTTCATCCCACAGATACGCAGTATTTT	CASSFHPTDTQYF
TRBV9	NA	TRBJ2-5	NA	TGTGCCACCAGCAGAGGGTCAAATACGGAGTACTTTGACTTC	CATSRGSNTEYFDF
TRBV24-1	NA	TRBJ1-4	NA	NA	CATSDLRGITLKLSLDKGDEKLFF
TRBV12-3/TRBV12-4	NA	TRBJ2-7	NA	TGTGCCAGCAGCCGGGGGGGACAGTACTACGAGCAGTACTTC	CASSRGGQYYEQYF
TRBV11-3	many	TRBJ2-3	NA	TGTGCCAGCAGCTTAGATCGCACAGATACGCAGTATTTT	CASSLDRTDTQYF
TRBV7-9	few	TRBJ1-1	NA	TGTGCCAGCAGCTTTCAACGAACAGGGAGGACTGATGCTTTCTTT	CASSFQRTGRTDAFF
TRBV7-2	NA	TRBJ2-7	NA	TGTGCCAGCAGCTTTCAGGGTACCGAGCAGTACTTC	CASSFQGTEQYF
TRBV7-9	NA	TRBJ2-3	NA	TGTGCCAGCAGCTTAGCGAGAGGTCGTGGTACGGAGTATTTT	CASSLARGRGTEYF
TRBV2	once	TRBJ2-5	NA	TGTGCCAGCGGGGCCAGGGGCAAGGGTACGCAGTACTTT	CASGARGKGTQYF
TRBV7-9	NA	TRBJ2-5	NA	TGTGCCACCCAAGACAGCCAAGAGACCCAGTACTTC	CATQDSQETQYF
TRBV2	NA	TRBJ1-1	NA	TGTGCCAGCAGCTTGGGACGGACCAACACTGAAGCTTTCTTT	CASSLGRTNTEAFF
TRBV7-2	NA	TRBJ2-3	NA	TGTGCCAGCAGCTTAGTTTTTACCACGGGATGGAGTTCCTTT	CASSLVFTTGWSSF
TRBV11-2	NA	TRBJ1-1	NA	TGTGCCAGCGGGATAAACAGGAAGAAAGAAGCTTTCTTT	CASGINRKKEAFF
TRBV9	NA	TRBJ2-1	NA	TGTGCCAGCAGTGTAGGTACCGGTACGCACAATGAGCAGTTCTTC	CASSVGTGTHNEQFF
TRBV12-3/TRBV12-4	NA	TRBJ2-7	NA	TGTGCCAGCAGTCCTGGTGGGCAGTTCTACGAGCAGTACTTC	CASSPGGQFYEQYF
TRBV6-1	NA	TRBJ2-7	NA	TGTGCCAGCAGTGACAGACAGTCCTACGAGCAGTACTTC	CASSDRQSYEQYF
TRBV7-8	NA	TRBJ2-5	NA	TGTGCCAGCAGCTTAGCGGGAAAGCCCGAGACCCAGTACTTC	CASSLAGKPETQYF
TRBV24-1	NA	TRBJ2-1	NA	TGTGCCAGCAGTGTCACTAACAGAATTACTGAGCAGTTCTTC	CASSVTNRITEQFF
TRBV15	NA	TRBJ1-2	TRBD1	TGTGCCAGCAGCGCCGGGACAGGTAGATATACCTACACCTTC	CASSAGTGRYTYTF
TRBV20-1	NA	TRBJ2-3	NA	TGCAGTGGCTCGGAGTACACAGATACGCAGTATTTT	CSGSEYTDTQYF
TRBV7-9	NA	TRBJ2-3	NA	TGTGCCAGCAGCGTAGTACGCGGGGAGCTGTTTTCGCGGTATTTT	CASSVVRGELFSRYF
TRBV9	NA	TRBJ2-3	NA	TGTGCCAGCAGCGTAGGAGCAGCGGCCGGGGTGACCCAGTATTTT	CASSVGAAAGVTQYF
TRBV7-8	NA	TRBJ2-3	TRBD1	TGTGCCAGCAGCTTCAGGGGGAGTCCCGATAAGCAGTATTTT	CASSFRGSPDKQYF
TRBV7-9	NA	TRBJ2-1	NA	TGTGCCAGCAGCTTCGGAGTAGGGGGGATAAATATCTTC	CASSFGVGGINIF
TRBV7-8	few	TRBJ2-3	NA	TGTGCCAGCAGCTTAGCGGGAGATCCCGCTACGCAGTCTTTT	CASSLAGDPATQSF
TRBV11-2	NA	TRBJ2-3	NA	TGTGCCAGCAGCCCAATGATGAACAATACGCAGTATTTT	CASSPMMNNTQYF
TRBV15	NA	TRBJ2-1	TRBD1	TGTGCCACCAGCAGAGATAGACAGGGGGACCGATACAATGAGCAGTTCTTC	CATSRDRQGDRYNEQFF
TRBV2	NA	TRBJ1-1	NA	TGTGCCAGCAGGCAGGGTGAAGCTTTCTTT	CASRQGEAFF
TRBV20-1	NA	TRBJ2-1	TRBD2	TGCAGCGTTAGAGATAGCGGGGATAATGAGCGGTTCTTC	CSVRDSGDNERFF
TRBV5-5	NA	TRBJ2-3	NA	TGTGCCAGCAGCTTGGCGCGTGGAGATACGCAGTATTTT	CASSLARGDTQYF
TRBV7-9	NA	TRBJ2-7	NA	TGTGCCAGCAGCTTAGTCGCTAGTCTCGAGCAGTACTTC	CASSLVASLEQYF
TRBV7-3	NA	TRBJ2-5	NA	NA	CASSSGPGAPAFCF
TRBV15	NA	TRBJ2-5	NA	TGTGCCACCGGTAAAGGCTACAGGAATGAGCCCCAGTACTTC	CATGKGYRNEPQYF
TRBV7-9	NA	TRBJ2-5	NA	TGTGCCAGCAGCTTAGAACACGGGACGAAGGGGACCCAGTACTTC	CASSLEHGTKGTQYF
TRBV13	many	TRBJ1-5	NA	TGTGCCAGCAGCTTAAGGGAGGCGGGCCCCCAGCCCCAGCATTTT	CASSLREAGPQPQHF
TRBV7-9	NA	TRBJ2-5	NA	TGTGCCAGCAGCCGGACGACGGGCGGTTCAGAGACCCAGTACTTC	CASSRTTGGSETQYF
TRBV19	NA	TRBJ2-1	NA	TGTGCCTCAGGACTGACTGGCGAGAGTTCCAATGAGCAGTTCTTC	CASGLTGESSNEQFF
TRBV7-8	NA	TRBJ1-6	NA	TGTGCCAGCAGCTTGGGGGAGGGTCGCTATAAGTCACCCCTCCACTTT	CASSLGEGRYKSPLHF
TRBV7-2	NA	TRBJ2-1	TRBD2	TGCACCAGCAGCGACGGGACTAGTTCCATGGATGAGCAGTTCTTC	CTSSDGTSSMDEQFF
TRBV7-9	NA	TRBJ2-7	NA	TGTGCCAGCAGCTTTTACAGAAGCGGGGCTAGCGATGAGGAGGGATCAGGGGGCTACGAGCAGTACTTC	CASSFYRSGASDEEGSGGYEQYF
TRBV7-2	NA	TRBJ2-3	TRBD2	TGTGCCAGCAGCCGGGACTACCTAACCACAGATACGCAGTATTTT	CASSRDYLTTDTQYF
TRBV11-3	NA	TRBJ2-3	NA	TGTGCCAGCTCGAGACAGGCCAACGCTACGCAGTATTTT	CASSRQANATQYF
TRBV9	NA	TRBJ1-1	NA	TGTGCCAGCAGCTCCCAACAAGGGGCGGTCACTGAAGCCTTCTTT	CASSSQQGAVTEAFF
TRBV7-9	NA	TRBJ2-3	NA	TGTGCCTACGAGGTCGCGGGCAAACATGCGCCGTATTTC	CAYEVAGKHAPYF
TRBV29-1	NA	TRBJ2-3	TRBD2	TGCAGCGCAAAGAGGGCTAGCGGTCGCGATACGCAGTATTTT	CSAKRASGRDTQYF
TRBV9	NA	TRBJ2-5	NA	TGTGCCAGCAGCGCAGTCGCGAAGACCCAGTACTTC	CASSAVAKTQYF
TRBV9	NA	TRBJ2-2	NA	TGTGCCAGCAGCGTGGGGGTTGGCACCGGGGAGCTGTTTTTT	CASSVGVGTGELFF
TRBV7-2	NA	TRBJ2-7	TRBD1	TGTGCCAGCAGCTTAGCCTGGGACAGAGCCTACGAGCAGTACTTC	CASSLAWDRAYEQYF
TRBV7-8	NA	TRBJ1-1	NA	TGTGCCAGCAGCTTAGCGGCAGACCCTAAAAGTGATCATTTCTTT	CASSLAADPKSDHFF